One T cell receptor beta chain is described in this entry. Enrollment of patients from Seattle took place during active infection, with longitudinal follow-up. This record belongs to a study of blood T cell repertoires in COVID-19. At the level of the study: Acute and convalescent COVID-19 samples came from the United States, Italy and Spain.

Original analysis: For nucleated cells, counts were estimated from reference gene primer amplification. Clones were read by immunoSEQ multiplex PCR, and TCRdb kept only the in-frame ones, dropping some. The V and J calls and clone size are taken from that table; D and trimming were inferred from the DNA. Among 400,000 to 450,000 clones, approximately 90% were seen once, and the ten largest hold less than 0.95%. The sequence came from a young man with COVID-19, enrolled during active disease. Sequenced sample: peripheral blood.

CDR3 DNA: TGTGCCAGCAGCTCGGGACTAGCGGGAGACGAGCAGTACTTC. This translates into CASSSGLAGDEQYF. This sequence joins TRBV5-4 and TRBJ2-7; 14 nucleotides line up with TRBD2. CDR1 is SGHNT, CDR2 YYREEE, per germline (reference sequence). This CDR3 is 14 amino acids long. J gave up 5 bases and V 3 bases, and 1 base lay outside the gene matches.